These T cell receptor beta chains were read from a single sample in a study of T cells in Graves' hyperthyroidism and ophthalmopathy. TCRdb re-derived calls from the multiplex PCR reads in MiXCR, one entry per CDR3 protein. The repertoire includes more than 550,000 distinct CDR3 sequences, nearly 45% of them detected once, and under 8% sits in the top ten. What was sequenced was peripheral blood or thyroid tissue (not recorded which). These receptors were taken from an adult man with Graves' disease, either hyperthyroidism or ophthalmopathy (not recorded which). CDR3s leave out the opening cysteine and the closing phenylalanine or tryptophan. Fields, in order: V gene, CDR3 protein.

>TRBV6-5
ASSEMTRSQH
>TRBV7-8
ASSPRDRGALSYGYT
>TRBV20-1
SALQSTSGYT
>TRBV7-2
ASSAKHPGQREQY
>TRBV10-3
ASNRGPRNTEAF
>TRBV29-1
SVTGNYGYT
>TRBV7-8
ASSPRDGSNQPQH
>TRBV7-9
ASNAPGLATNEKLF
>TRBV15
ATSRDGSGGSEQY
>TRBV29-1
SGMTGDTYEQY
>TRBV20-1
SARRGGYSGNTIY
>TRBV10-3
AIREGARMT
>TRBV7-8
ASSFDETQY
>TRBV15
ATSRGPSYGYT
>TRBV12-3/TRBV12-4
ASSLTGAVNYGYT
>TRBV7-8
ASSPPGTVLSGNTEAF
>TRBV19
ASSRGQKSGNTIY
>TRBV29-1
SSYGQDTEAF
>TRBV10-2
ASSVTTMGQYEQY
>TRBV24-1
ATSSTVNSPLH
>TRBV7-8
ACSQVDSLDEQY
>TRBV5-1
ASSATGTGSYEQY
>TRBV3-1
ASSQGPAGGYT
>TRBV9
ASSATGLSPLH
>TRBV5-1
ASSWGSGSLTYEQY
>TRBV2
ASSDATGSNSPLH
>TRBV28
ASKGQLHQPQH
>TRBV2
ASRVKTGFL
>TRBV2
ASSSRGGSYGYT
>TRBV15
ATSRRTGANVLT
>TRBV4-1
ASSQGNGQKPYEQY
>TRBV20-1
SARDSSGGYEQY
>TRBV14
ASSQVTVGGTQY
>TRBV5-6
ASSPAGVPDEKLF
>TRBV6-4
ASSDSWFSVPEAF
>TRBV2
ASSSTTDSNTIY
>TRBV20-1
SAPAGQAEQY
>TRBV7-9
ASSLDPGRETQH
>TRBV19
ATQDYYEQY
>TRBV7-6
ASSLAGRGYGNTIY
>TRBV15
ATSRIDISGANVLT
>TRBV6-1
ASWPRGLAGGNQETQY
>TRBV4-3
ASSQLGQEQY
>TRBV10-3
ASRRTGASGQY
>TRBV6-1
ASSGPSGGAATQY
>TRBV15
ATSQMGQGPLYEQY
>TRBV2
ASSGSGASSYGYT
>TRBV12-3/TRBV12-4
ASSFAGSEAF
>TRBV20-1
SASKGAQY
>TRBV29-1
SVDEGAEKLF
>TRBV10-3
ATSDPTGGGNQPQH
>TRBV7-8
ASSALGQGKGQPQH
>TRBV20-1
SAREGLTAGANVLT
>TRBV11-1
ASSWGTGMNSPLH